This passage covers 27 T cell receptor beta chains from one sample sequenced in a study of blood T cell repertoires in COVID-19. The table came from immunoSEQ multiplex PCR; TCRdb's copy has only in-frame clones and leaves some out. This sample carries under 12,000 clones, over 80% of them seen once, and the ten largest clones take 3.5% to 6%. Sequencing used peripheral blood. These receptors were obtained from a human donor in a cohort sampled during active COVID-19.

This clone was detected a few times. The chain uses TRBV28 and TRBJ1-5; 8 bases fit TRBD1. The V gene end was trimmed by 11 bases and the J gene end by 3 bases; junction bases not matched to a gene: 6. Germline lookup yields CDR1 MDHEN and CDR2 SYDVKM. This CDR3 comprises 13 residues. This CDR3 reads CAGQGDYNQPQHF. CDR3 coding DNA: TGTGCCGGACAGGGAGATTACAATCAGCCCCAGCATTTT. The entire variable domain, with the rest obtained from reference TRBV28 and TRBJ1-5, is as follows: DVKVTQSSRYLVKRTGEKVFLECVQDMDHENMFWYRQDPGLGLRLIYFSYDVKMKEKGDIPEGYSVSREKKERFSLILESASTNQTSMYLCAGQGDYNQPQHFGDGTRLSIL.

This clone was recorded once. The V gene is TRBV5-4, the J gene TRBJ1-2, with a weak D call TRBD1 (5 bases). Trimming removed 1 base from V and 3 bases from J, with 10 bases in between. The CDR3 consists of 14 residues. Germline V gene lookup returns CDR1 SGHNT and CDR2 YYREEE (reference sequence). The CDR3 nucleotides read TGTGCCAGCAGCTTGCAGGGCCCCTACTATGGCTACACCTTC. Translation: CASSLQGPYYGYTF.

The rearrangement uses TRBV6-5 and TRBJ2-1; possible D gene TRBD1, 6 bases. Trimming took 7 bases from V and 0 from J, leaving 13 bases between them. This CDR3 has 15 residues. Germline CDR1 and CDR2: MNHEY and SVGAGI. For the CDR3, the DNA is TGTGCCAGCACCTCAGGGGATAGCTCCTACAATGAGCAGTTCTTC. Protein product: CASTSGDSSYNEQFF.

This rearrangement joins TRBV5-4 to TRBJ1-1; D remains ambiguous. The V end lost 4 bases, the J end lost 0 bases, and 13 bases lay between the germline ends. The CDR3 loop spans 15 amino acids. The germline V gene has CDR1 SGHNT and CDR2 YYREEE (reference sequence). The CDR3 sequence is CASSRDIQMNTEAFF. The CDR3 coding sequence is TGTGCCAGCAGCCGGGATATACAGATGAACACTGAAGCTTTCTTT.

The V gene is TRBV10-3, the J gene TRBJ2-7, with TRBD1 matching over 7 bases. The V and J ends lost 6 bases and 1 base, in that order; junction bases with no gene match: 6. This CDR3 spans 14 amino acids. From germline, CDR1 is ENHRY and CDR2 SYGVKD. In nucleotides, the CDR3 is TGTGCCATCAGGGCCGGGACAGTATCCTACGAGCAGTACTTC. Protein: CAIRAGTVSYEQYF.

V is TRBV28 and J is TRBJ2-7; the D gene is possibly TRBD2 (6 bases). CDR3 size: 15 residues. From germline, CDR1 is MDHEN and CDR2 SYDVKM. Trimming took 3 bases from V and 5 from J, leaving 17 bases between them. CDR3 in amino acids: CASSLSGSGIHEQYF. CDR3 coding DNA: TGTGCCAGCAGTTTGAGTGGTAGCGGCATCCACGAGCAGTACTTC.

V usage is TRBV24-1 and J usage is TRBJ2-2; 7 bases are a match to TRBD1. This CDR3 has 14 amino acids. V lost 7 bases, J lost 5 bases, and 6 bases stayed unmatched. Looked up from germline, CDR1 is KGHDR and CDR2 is SFDVKD. In DNA, the CDR3 is TGTGCCACCAGCCCTGGGACAGTAACCGGGGAGCTGTTTTTT. Encoded protein: CATSPGTVTGELFF.

A word on this clone: Germline is not matched at one junction end, which may reflect a read error. As DNA, the CDR3 is TGTGCCAGCAGTTACTCTCCGGGAACGGGGAGCCGGGGAGCTGTTTTT. Translated, it gives CASSYSPGTGSRGAVF. The genes are TRBV6-6 and TRBJ2-2, with a weak D call TRBD2 (5 bases). This CDR3 region has 16 residues. The germline CDR1 and CDR2 sequences are MNHNY and SVGAGI (reference sequence).

The gene calls are TRBV28 and TRBJ1-2; D ambiguous. The germline CDR1 and CDR2 sequences are MDHEN and SYDVKM. V was cut by 5 bases and J by 7 bases, with 14 bases left in between. CDR3 length equals 13 residues. CDR3 amino acids: CASSPPGHSGYTF. Written as DNA, the CDR3 is TGTGCCAGCAGTCCTCCAGGTCACAGTGGCTACACCTTC.

This chain connects TRBV28 to TRBJ1-3; D uncertain. Germline lookup yields CDR1 MDHEN and CDR2 SYDVKM. The CDR3 contains 14 residues. Trimming cost V 6 bases and J 3 bases, with 12 bases left between them. CDR3 residues: CASSSVGSGNTIYF. CDR3 sequence (DNA): TGTGCCAGCAGCTCCGTCGGTAGTGGAAACACCATATATTTT. The whole variable domain, remainder taken from reference TRBV28 and TRBJ1-3, is DVKVTQSSRYLVKRTGEKVFLECVQDMDHENMFWYRQDPGLGLRLIYFSYDVKMKEKGDIPEGYSVSREKKERFSLILESASTNQTSMYLCASSSVGSGNTIYFGEGSWLTVV.

This chain joins TRBV13 and TRBJ2-1; possible D gene TRBD2, 5 bases. Germline values: CDR1 PRHDT, CDR2 FYEKMQ (reference sequence). Trimming cost V 4 bases and J 9 bases, with 16 bases left between them. This CDR3 spans 14 amino acids. CDR3 DNA: TGTGCCAGCAGCTCCCGGACTGGCCTCAGTGAGCAGTTCTTC. Protein: CASSSRTGLSEQFF.

The CDR3 DNA sequence: TGTGCCAGCAGCTCCCGACAGGGGCTCCCATCGGGCTACACCTTC. Translating gives CASSSRQGLPSGYTF. The rearrangement joins TRBV7-2 to TRBJ1-2; TRBD1 agrees at 8 bases. V trimming: 4 bases; J trimming: 8 bases; junction bases outside the gene matches: 12. CDR1 is SGHTA, CDR2 FQGNSA, per germline. The CDR3 is made up of 15 amino acids.

V is TRBV19 and J is TRBJ2-7; D is unclear. CDR1 and CDR2 (germline): LNHDA, SQIVND (reference sequence). This CDR3 has 15 residues. With 5 bases removed from V and 2 bases from J, the gap between germline ends came to 16 bases. The CDR3, as DNA: TGTGCCAGTAGTTTTAGACACCTTGAAGCCTACGAGCAGTACTTC. Protein: CASSFRHLEAYEQYF. The variable domain in full, with the rest retrieved from reference TRBV19 and TRBJ2-7, is DGGITQSPKYLFRKEGQNVTLSCEQNLNHDAMYWYRQDPGQGLRLIYYSQIVNDFQKGDIAEGYSVSREKKESFPLTVTSAQKNPTAFYLCASSFRHLEAYEQYFGPGTRLTVT.

The gene calls are TRBV6-2 or TRBV6-3 and TRBJ2-7, with 9 bases identical to TRBD1. After removal of 6 bases from V and 6 bases from J, the junction contained 9 bases not matched to a gene. The length of the CDR3 is 14 residues. The germline CDR1 and CDR2 sequences are MNHEY and SVGEGT. CDR3 protein: CASRPPGQGSEQYF. CDR3 nucleotide sequence: TGTGCCAGCAGACCTCCGGGACAGGGATCCGAGCAGTACTTC.

The genes are TRBV29-1 and TRBJ2-1; no reliable D call. Trimming cost V 4 bases and J 6 bases, with 10 bases left between them. This CDR3 has 12 amino acids. Germline CDR1 and CDR2: SQVTM and ANQGSEA. The CDR3 nucleotides read TGCAGCGTTGGTGGGCTTACCAATGAGCAGTTCTTC. It yields the protein CSVGGLTNEQFF.

The genes are TRBV7-2 and TRBJ2-7; D call uncertain. V was trimmed by 5 bases and J by 4 bases, leaving 12 bases between them. In germline, CDR1 is SGHTA, CDR2 FQGNSA. This CDR3 comprises 13 residues. The CDR3 coding sequence is TGTGCCAGCAGCCCCGGGTCGGAATACGAGCAGTACTTC. Its translation: CASSPGSEYEQYF.

This clone showed up just once. This sequence joins TRBV5-6 and TRBJ2-3, with 10 bases lining up with TRBD1. This CDR3 has 14 amino acids. Germline V gene data show CDR1 as SGHDT and CDR2 as YYEEEE. The junction had 9 bases not matched to a gene; V was cut back by 4 bases and J by 10 bases. The CDR3 loop is CASSQDRGSGSQYF. The CDR3 coding sequence is TGTGCCAGCAGCCAGGACAGGGGGTCGGGCTCGCAGTATTTT.

The chain employs TRBV3-1 (or the pseudogene TRBV3-2) and TRBJ1-3; no clear D gene. Trimming cost V 8 bases and J 0 bases, with 11 bases left between them. There are 14 residues in the CDR3. The germline gives CDR1 LGHDT, CDR2 YNNKEL (reference sequence). CDR3 residues: CASRPGFSGNTIYF. The CDR3 nucleotides are TGTGCCAGCCGGCCAGGATTCTCTGGAAACACCATATATTTT.

V is TRBV6-4 and J is TRBJ2-2; D not certain. V was cut by 2 bases and J by 3 bases, with 16 bases left in between. Germline CDR1 reads MRHNA; CDR2 reads SNTAGT. CDR3 length: 17 amino acids. In nucleotides, the CDR3 is TGTGCCAGCAGTGACAATTTCGACCCCCGGGACACCGGGGAGCTGTTTTTT. It specifies CASSDNFDPRDTGELFF.

This clone was recorded only once. In DNA, the CDR3 is TGTGCCAGCAGTGAATCCCAGGCAAACATTCAGTACTTC. It is translated as CASSESQANIQYF. This sequence joins TRBV6-1 and TRBJ2-4, with no clear D. The CDR3 totals 13 residues. Per the germline V gene, CDR1 is MNHNS and CDR2 is SASEGT. Trimming removed 2 bases at V and 6 bases at J, with 8 bases between.

The CDR3 DNA reads TGTGCCAGCAGCGCGGGGACAGGCACTGAAGCTTTCTTT. Its translation is CASSAGTGTEAFF. The chain couples TRBV9 to TRBJ1-1; 8 nucleotides line up with TRBD1. V dropped 3 bases and J dropped 4; count of bases not matched to a gene: 2. The CDR3 has 13 amino acids. Per germline, CDR1 SGDLS and CDR2 YYNGEE.

This chain uses TRBV10-3 with TRBJ1-5, with 8 bases that match TRBD1. Trimming at V came to 6 bases and at J to 2 bases, leaving 6 bases not matched to a gene. CDR3 length: 15 amino acids. Germline CDR1 is ENHRY and CDR2 is SYGVKD. The CDR3 nucleotides are TGTGCCATCAGGGCTGACAGGGGTGGCAATCAGCCCCAGCATTTT. It translates to CAIRADRGGNQPQHF.

Note on this clone: Germline is not matched at one junction end, which may reflect a read error. The gene calls are TRBV7-2 and TRBJ2-3, with a tentative D call TRBD2 (5 bases). Germline lookup yields CDR1 SGHTA and CDR2 FQGNSA. The CDR3 has 16 amino acids. This CDR3 reads CASSLDPTPSTDMQYF. The DNA for the CDR3 is TGTGCCAGCAGCCTAGACCCTACTCCTAGCACAGATATGCAGTATTTT. Full variable domain (rest looked up from reference TRBV7-2 and TRBJ2-3): GAGVSQSPSNKVTEKGKDVELRCDPISGHTALYWYRQSLGQGLEFLIYFQGNSAPDKSGLPSDRFSAERTGGSVSTLTIQRTQQEDSAVYLCASSLDPTPSTDMQYFGPGTRLTVL.

CDR3 sequence: CASSLRVGSEKLFF. CDR3 sequence (DNA): TGTGCCAGCAGCTTAAGGGTAGGGAGCGAAAAACTGTTTTTT. The V call is TRBV7-6, the J call TRBJ1-4; D gene uncertain. V lost 2 bases to trimming and J lost 8 bases, with 12 bases between them. The CDR3 length is 14 residues. CDR1 is SGHVS and CDR2 is FNYEAQ in the germline V gene. Filled out from reference TRBV7-6 and TRBJ1-4, the complete variable domain reads GAGVSQSPRYKVTKRGQDVALRCDPISGHVSLYWYRQALGQGPEFLTYFNYEAQQDKSGLPNDRFSAERPEGSISTLTIQRTEQRDSAMYRCASSLRVGSEKLFFGSGTQLSVL.

The chain employs TRBV5-1 and TRBJ2-2; no clear D gene. Trimming took 0 bases from V and 0 from J, leaving 6 bases between them. CDR3 length: 15 amino acids. Germline V gene data show CDR1 as SGHRS and CDR2 as YFSETQ. The CDR3 protein is CASSLVQTNTGELFF. The CDR3 region has the DNA TGCGCCAGCAGCTTGGTCCAGACGAACACCGGGGAGCTGTTTTTT.

The J gene is TRBJ1-2, the V gene TRBV28; the D gene is possibly TRBD1 (5 bases). Germline CDR1 is MDHEN and CDR2 is SYDVKM. The CDR3 is made up of 12 amino acids. The germline V and J ends were trimmed by 3 bases and 6 bases, with 8 bases remaining between them. The CDR3 DNA reads as TGTGCCAGCAGTTTGCCAGGGCATGGCTACACCTTC. Its translation: CASSLPGHGYTF.

The J gene is TRBJ1-2, the V gene TRBV7-2, with D tentatively TRBD1 (5 bases). The V gene lost 0 bases and the J gene lost 3 bases, with 11 bases spanning the gap. Germline CDR1 reads SGHTA; CDR2 reads FQGNSA. The CDR3 loop spans 15 amino acids. The CDR3 DNA reads TGTGCCAGCAGCTTAGCACCCCGGGGGGACTATGGCTACACCTTC. Encoded protein: CASSLAPRGDYGYTF. The full variable domain, in which reference TRBV7-2 and TRBJ1-2 provide the parts outside the CDR3, is GAGVSQSPSNKVTEKGKDVELRCDPISGHTALYWYRQSLGQGLEFLIYFQGNSAPDKSGLPSDRFSAERTGGSVSTLTIQRTQQEDSAVYLCASSLAPRGDYGYTFGSGTRLTVV.